Reported below is one T cell receptor beta chain. The entry originates in a study of T cells in Graves' hyperthyroidism and ophthalmopathy. Trimming removed 6 bases from V and 2 bases from J, with 14 bases in between. Germline V lookup: CDR1 SGHRS, CDR2 YFSETQ. The CDR3 has 14 amino acids. TCR beta CDR3 region amplification was performed from RNA transcripts. First-round RT-PCR of the TCR CDR3 relied on the HTBI primer set. TCRdb reprocessed the multiplex PCR reads with MiXCR, giving one entry per CDR3 protein. The sample has 400,000 to 500,000 distinct CDR3 sequences, 12% to 15% seen once. This TCR derives from a woman aged 18-35 years with Graves' hyperthyroidism. The chain has TRBV5-1 and TRBJ2-5; D call uncertain. The sample comprised blood. CDR3 nucleotide sequence: TGCGCCAGCAAGTTTTGGACGGATCAAGAGACCCAGTACTTC. Its protein is CASKFWTDQETQYF.